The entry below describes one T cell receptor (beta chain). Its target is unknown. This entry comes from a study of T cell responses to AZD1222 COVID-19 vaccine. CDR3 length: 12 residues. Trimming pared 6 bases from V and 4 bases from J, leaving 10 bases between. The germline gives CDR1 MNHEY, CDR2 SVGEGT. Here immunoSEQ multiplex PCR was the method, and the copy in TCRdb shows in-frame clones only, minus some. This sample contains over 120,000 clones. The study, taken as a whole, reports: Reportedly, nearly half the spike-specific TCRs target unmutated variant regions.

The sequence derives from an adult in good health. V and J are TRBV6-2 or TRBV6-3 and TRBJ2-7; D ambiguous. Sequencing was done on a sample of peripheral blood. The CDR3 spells CASSPDPYEQYF. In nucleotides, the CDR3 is TGTGCCAGCAGCCCCGACCCTTACGAGCAGTACTTC.